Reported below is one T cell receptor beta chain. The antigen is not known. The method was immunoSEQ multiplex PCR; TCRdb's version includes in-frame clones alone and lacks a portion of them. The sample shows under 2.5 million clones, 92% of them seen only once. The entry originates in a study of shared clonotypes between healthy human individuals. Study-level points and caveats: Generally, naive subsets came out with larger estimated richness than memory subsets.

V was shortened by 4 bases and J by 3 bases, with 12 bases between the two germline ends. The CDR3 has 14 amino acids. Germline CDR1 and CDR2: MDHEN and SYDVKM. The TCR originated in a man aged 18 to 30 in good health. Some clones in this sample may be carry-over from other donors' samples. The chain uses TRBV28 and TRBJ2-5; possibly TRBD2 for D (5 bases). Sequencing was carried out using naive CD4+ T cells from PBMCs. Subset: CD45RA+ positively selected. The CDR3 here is CASSSPGWKETQYF. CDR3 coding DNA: TGTGCCAGCAGTTCCCCGGGGTGGAAAGAGACCCAGTACTTC.